Listed here is a single T cell receptor (beta chain). The same CDR3 is also encoded by other DNA sequences in this sample. This sample was taken from a study of T cell changes during pregnancy in multiple sclerosis. Germline V lookup: CDR1 MNHNY, CDR2 SVGAGI (reference sequence). CDR3 size: 15 residues. With 0 bases removed from V and 2 bases from J, the gap between germline ends came to 10 bases. The protocol was immunoSEQ multiplex PCR, while the TCRdb copy is restricted to in-frame clones and leaves out a portion. Here the sample spans about 68,000 clones, about 90% being singletons. The receptor was derived from a female donor with multiple sclerosis, enrolled in a pregnancy study. The sequencing here drew on peripheral blood, taken in the second trimester of pregnancy. V usage is TRBV6-6 and J usage is TRBJ1-1; TRBD1 is a possible D gene (5 bases). The chain's CDR3 is CASSYSQGGNTEAFF. CDR3 in DNA: TGTGCCAGCAGTTACTCCCAGGGAGGAAACACTGAAGCTTTCTTT.